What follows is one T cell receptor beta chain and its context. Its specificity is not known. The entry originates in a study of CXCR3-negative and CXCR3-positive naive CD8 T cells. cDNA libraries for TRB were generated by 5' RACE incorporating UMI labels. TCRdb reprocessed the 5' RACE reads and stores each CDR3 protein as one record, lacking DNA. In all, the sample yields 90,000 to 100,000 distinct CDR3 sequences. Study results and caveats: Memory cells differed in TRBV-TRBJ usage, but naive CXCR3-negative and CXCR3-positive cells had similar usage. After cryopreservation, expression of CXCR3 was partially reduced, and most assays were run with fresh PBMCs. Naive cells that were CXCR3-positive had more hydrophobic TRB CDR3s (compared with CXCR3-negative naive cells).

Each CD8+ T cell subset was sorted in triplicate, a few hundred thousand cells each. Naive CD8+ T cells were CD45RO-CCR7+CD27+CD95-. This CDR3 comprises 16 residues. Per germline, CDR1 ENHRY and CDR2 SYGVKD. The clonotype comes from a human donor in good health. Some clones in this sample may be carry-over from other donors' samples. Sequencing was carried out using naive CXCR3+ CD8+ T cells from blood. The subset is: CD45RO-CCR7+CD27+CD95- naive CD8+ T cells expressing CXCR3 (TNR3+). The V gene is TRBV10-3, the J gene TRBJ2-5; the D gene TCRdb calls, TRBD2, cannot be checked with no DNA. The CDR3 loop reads CAISEDGSGLQETQYF.